This TCR beta chain originates from a study of STAT5B mutations in CD4+ large granular lymphocyte leukemia. Generated by immunoSEQ multiplex PCR, the TCRdb table keeps only in-frame clones and is missing some. The sample lists several thousand clones, around four fifths occurring once. In this sample, this clone turned up a few times. The sequencing input was PBMCs. This sequence originates from a man at least 80 years old with CD4+ T-cell large granular lymphocyte leukemia.

The DNA for the CDR3 is TGTGCCAGCAGCCAAGGGATGTACTACGAGCAGTACTTC. Residues: CASSQGMYYEQYF. The chain uses TRBV5-6 and TRBJ2-7; D remains ambiguous. V shed 4 bases and J shed 3 bases, with 11 bases lying between them. The germline V gene encodes CDR1 SGHDT and CDR2 YYEEEE. The CDR3 runs to 13 residues.